Listed here is a single T cell receptor (beta chain). Its antigen is undetermined. Clones were sequenced by immunoSEQ multiplex PCR, and TCRdb holds only the in-frame ones, with some missing. This sample has about 14,000 clones, with roughly 68% found just once. Losses at the gene ends were 1 base for V and 7 bases for J; bases not matched to a gene: 2. Germline V CDR1 and CDR2: SGHAT, FQNNGV. The CDR3 runs 13 residues. The data were taken from a study of immune cell composition in non-small cell lung cancer. Turning to the study itself: Most cases were lung adenocarcinoma or squamous cell carcinoma.

Study-wide results and limits: Squamous carcinomas (75%) more often had tumour-associated clones >0.5% than adenocarcinomas (roughly 35%). Squamous lung tumours showed higher top 10 clone scores and clonality than adenocarcinomas.

DNA was extracted from unsorted cell suspensions stored frozen. This chain uses TRBV11-2 with TRBJ1-2; 8 bases line up with TRBD1. The sequencing input was lung tumor tissue. This clonotype originated in a human donor with non-small cell lung cancer. The CDR3 region has the DNA TGTGCCAGCAGCTTAGCAGGGGGCCTTGGCTACACCTTC. It translates to CASSLAGGLGYTF.